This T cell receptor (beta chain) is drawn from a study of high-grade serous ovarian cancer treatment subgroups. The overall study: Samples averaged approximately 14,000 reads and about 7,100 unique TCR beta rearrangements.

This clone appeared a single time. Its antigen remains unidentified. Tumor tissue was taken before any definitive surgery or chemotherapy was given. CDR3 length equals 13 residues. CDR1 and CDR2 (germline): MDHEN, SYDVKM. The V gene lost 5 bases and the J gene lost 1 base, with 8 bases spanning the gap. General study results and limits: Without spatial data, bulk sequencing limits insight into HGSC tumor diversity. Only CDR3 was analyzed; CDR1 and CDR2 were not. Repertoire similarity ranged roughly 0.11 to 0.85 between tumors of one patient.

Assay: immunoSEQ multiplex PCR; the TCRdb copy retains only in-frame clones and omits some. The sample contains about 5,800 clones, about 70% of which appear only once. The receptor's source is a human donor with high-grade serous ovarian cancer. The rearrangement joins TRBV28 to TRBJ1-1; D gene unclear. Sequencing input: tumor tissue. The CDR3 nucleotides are TGTGCCAGCAGTCCTACGGGGAACACTGAAGCTTTCTTT. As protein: CASSPTGNTEAFF.